Listed here are 30 T cell receptor beta chains from one sample, sequenced in a study of T cell responses to AZD1222 COVID-19 vaccine. The method was immunoSEQ multiplex PCR; TCRdb's version includes in-frame clones alone and lacks a portion of them. The table records some 180,000 clones, 80% to 95% of them present only once. Material: peripheral blood, obtained 28 days after the second AZD1222 dose. These receptors were collected from an adult who received the AZD1222 COVID-19 vaccine.

The chain combines TRBV15 with TRBJ1-2; D not certain. Looked up from germline, CDR1 is LNHNV and CDR2 is YYDKDF (reference sequence). The CDR3 covers 12 residues. Trimming removed 4 bases from V and 8 bases from J, with 11 bases in between. CDR3 nucleotide sequence: TGTGCCACCAGCAAAGGCGACTCGGGCTACACCTTC. It encodes CATSKGDSGYTF.

In its sample, this clone was seen a few times. CDR3: CASSLGQGISEQFF. Here the CDR3 DNA reads TGTGCCAGCAGCTTAGGGCAGGGCATCTCGGAGCAGTTCTTC. This rearrangement joins TRBV13 to TRBJ2-1; D might be TRBD1 (5 bases). The germline CDR1 and CDR2 sequences are PRHDT and FYEKMQ (reference sequence). Trimming pared 0 bases from V and 10 bases from J, leaving 13 bases between. The CDR3 is made up of 14 amino acids.

The rearrangement links TRBV30 to TRBJ2-7, with D possibly being TRBD2 (6 bases). CDR1 is GTSNPN, CDR2 SVGIG, per germline (reference sequence). The CDR3 length is 11 residues. Deletions cut 5 bases from V and 6 bases from J, with 11 bases between. The CDR3 DNA reads TGTGCCTGGCAGACGGGACTCGAGCAGTACTTC. Its protein is CAWQTGLEQYF.

The chain carries TRBV10-2 and TRBJ1-2, with 11 bases matching TRBD1. CDR1 WSHSY and CDR2 SAAADI come from the germline V gene. The CDR3 spans 16 residues. V lost 3 bases, J lost 7 bases, and 10 bases stayed unmatched. DNA of the CDR3: TGCGCCAGCAGTGACCCTCTGGACAGGGGGCAGGGTGGCTACACCTTC. Its translation is CASSDPLDRGQGGYTF.

This chain uses TRBV4-1 with TRBJ2-7; 7 bases are shared with TRBD1. CDR1 is MGHRA and CDR2 is YSYEKL in the germline V gene. The V segment lost 1 base and the J segment 2 bases; nucleotides outside the gene matches: 5. The CDR3 loop spans 15 amino acids. DNA of the CDR3: TGCGCCAGCAGCCAAGGCCCCGGGACAGCCTACGAGCAGTACTTC. Its protein is CASSQGPGTAYEQYF.

The rearrangement joins TRBV5-1 to TRBJ1-1; possible D gene TRBD1, 5 bases. Trimming took off 0 bases at V and 4 bases at J, with 13 bases between the two ends. This CDR3 region has 15 residues. Germline lookup yields CDR1 SGHRS and CDR2 YFSETQ. CDR3 bases: TGCGCCAGCAGCTTGGCCGGGGGAAGGAGCACTGAAGCTTTCTTT. Translated, it gives CASSLAGGRSTEAFF. The complete variable domain, with remaining parts taken from reference TRBV5-1 and TRBJ1-1, reads KAGVTQTPRYLIKTRGQQVTLSCSPISGHRSVSWYQQTPGQGLQFLFEYFSETQRNKGNFPGRFSGRQFSNSRSEMNVSTLELGDSALYLCASSLAGGRSTEAFFGQGTRLTVV.

The chain recombines TRBV4-3 with TRBJ2-2, with TRBD1 as a possible D gene (6 bases). The V gene's germline CDR1 is LGHNA and CDR2 YSLEER. The germline V and J ends were trimmed by 1 base and 4 bases, with 10 bases remaining between them. This CDR3 is 15 amino acids long. CDR3 amino acids: CASSQVSRGTGELFF. In nucleotides, the CDR3 is TGCGCCAGCAGCCAAGTTAGCAGGGGCACCGGGGAGCTGTTTTTT.

The chain couples TRBV2 to TRBJ1-4; 7 bases map to TRBD1. The CDR3 consists of 16 residues. CDR1 and CDR2 from the germline V gene are SNHLY and FYNNEI. V gave up 7 bases and J gave up 0 bases; unmatched junction bases: 8. This chain's CDR3 is CASTGGDRSTNEKLFF. CDR3 DNA: TGTGCCAGCACCGGAGGGGACAGATCAACTAATGAAAAACTGTTTTTT.

CDR3 loop: CASSLGDGNSNQPQHF. As DNA, the CDR3 is TGTGCCAGCAGCTTAGGAGACGGAAATAGCAATCAGCCCCAGCATTTT. This chain connects TRBV7-9 to TRBJ1-5, with unresolved D. V was pared by 1 base and J by 0 bases, with 10 bases between. CDR3 length: 16 residues. CDR1 SEHNR and CDR2 FQNEAQ come from the germline V gene (reference sequence).

The rearrangement joins TRBV9 to TRBJ2-1, with D possibly TRBD1 on 5 matching bases. Germline-derived CDR1 and CDR2 are SGDLS and YYNGEE. Trimming took off 2 bases at V and 7 bases at J, with 19 bases between the two ends. The CDR3 has 16 amino acids. The CDR3 region has the DNA TGTGCCAGCAGCGTCAGTCCAACAGGCTTACGTAATGAGCAGTTCTTC. Residues: CASSVSPTGLRNEQFF.

The chain carries TRBV10-2 and TRBJ1-1, with D unresolved. The V and J ends lost 2 bases and 1 base respectively, with 8 bases between them. CDR1 is WSHSY and CDR2 is SAAADI in the germline V gene. The CDR3 consists of 14 residues. CDR3 region: CASSETYRNTEAFF. CDR3 DNA: TGCGCCAGCAGTGAGACTTACAGGAACACTGAAGCTTTCTTT.

The table lists this clone with a few counts. V and J are TRBV5-4 and TRBJ2-3; D may correspond to TRBD1 or TRBD2 (6 bases each). The V gene's germline CDR1 is SGHNT and CDR2 YYREEE (reference sequence). This CDR3 contains 16 residues. The ends were cut back, 4 bases at V and 1 base at J, with 16 bases in the middle. The CDR3 loop reads CASSVFRGEGTDTQYF. As DNA, the CDR3 is TGTGCCAGCAGCGTGTTTAGGGGGGAGGGCACAGATACGCAGTATTTT. Using reference TRBV5-4 and TRBJ2-3 for the parts outside the CDR3, the full variable domain is ETGVTQSPTHLIKTRGQQVTLRCSSQSGHNTVSWYQQALGQGPQFIFQYYREEENGRGNFPPRFSGLQFPNYSSELNVNALELDDSALYLCASSVFRGEGTDTQYFGPGTRLTVL.

The chain employs TRBV2 and TRBJ2-2; TRBD2 agrees at 9 bases. Germline CDR1 SNHLY, CDR2 FYNNEI. V shed 1 base and J 5 bases; nucleotides not matched to a gene: 5. The CDR3 totals 16 residues. CDR3 sequence: CASSEVSGSLTGELFF. Here the CDR3 DNA reads TGTGCCAGCAGTGAAGTTAGCGGGAGTTTGACCGGGGAGCTGTTTTTT. The full variable domain, rest sourced from reference TRBV2 and TRBJ2-2, is EPEVTQTPSHQVTQMGQEVILRCVPISNHLYFYWYRQILGQKVEFLVSFYNNEISEKSEIFDDQFSVERPDGSNFTLKIRSTKLEDSAMYFCASSEVSGSLTGELFFGEGSRLTVL.

The chain recombines TRBV19 with TRBJ1-5; no definite D call. Germline CDR1 reads LNHDA; CDR2 reads SQIVND (reference sequence). The CDR3 is 13 residues long. Trimming removed 3 bases from V and 7 bases from J, with 10 bases in between. The DNA for the CDR3 is TGTGCCAGTAGTATTAAAGGGAACCAGCCCCAGCATTTT. Amino acids: CASSIKGNQPQHF.

The rearrangement joins TRBV6-5 to TRBJ2-7; 7 bases agree with TRBD1. The CDR3 consists of 14 residues. Trimming removed 7 bases from V and 2 bases from J; junction bases left unmatched: 8. The germline gives CDR1 MNHEY, CDR2 SVGAGI. The CDR3 protein is CASTQKGAPYEQYF. As DNA, the CDR3 is TGTGCCAGCACTCAAAAGGGGGCGCCCTACGAGCAGTACTTC.

V gene TRBV7-9 combines with J gene TRBJ1-2, with a possible D match to TRBD1 (5 bases). The CDR3 runs 13 residues. CDR1 and CDR2 (germline): SEHNR, FQNEAQ (reference sequence). V was cut by 5 bases and J by 6 bases, with 13 bases left in between. The CDR3 coding sequence is TGTGCCAGCAGCGACGGGACTGCGGATGGCTACACCTTC. Protein product: CASSDGTADGYTF. Combining the CDR3 with reference TRBV7-9 and TRBJ1-2 gives the whole variable domain DTGVSQNPRHKITKRGQNVTFRCDPISEHNRLYWYRQTLGQGPEFLTYFQNEAQLEKSRLLSDRFSAERPKGSFSTLEIQRTEQGDSAMYLCASSDGTADGYTFGSGTRLTVV.

The chain has TRBV7-9 and TRBJ2-2; D uncertain. The CDR3 consists of 13 residues. V gave up 9 bases and J gave up 5 bases, with 13 bases separating them. Germline loops: CDR1 SEHNR, CDR2 FQNEAQ (reference sequence). CDR3 sequence: CASEEPRTGELFF. The CDR3 DNA reads as TGTGCCAGTGAGGAACCGAGGACCGGGGAGCTGTTTTTT. The variable domain in full, completed from reference TRBV7-9 and TRBJ2-2, reads DTGVSQNPRHKITKRGQNVTFRCDPISEHNRLYWYRQTLGQGPEFLTYFQNEAQLEKSRLLSDRFSAERPKGSFSTLEIQRTEQGDSAMYLCASEEPRTGELFFGEGSRLTVL.

This clone has only a few counts. V is TRBV4-3 and J is TRBJ1-3, with 7 bases identical to TRBD1. There are 17 residues in the CDR3. CDR1 is LGHNA and CDR2 is YSLEER in the germline V gene. V gave up 0 bases and J gave up 4 bases; unmatched junction bases: 9. DNA of the CDR3: TGCGCCAGCAGCCAAGAAGGAACAGGGGCGTGGGGAAACACCATATATTTT. This sequence encodes CASSQEGTGAWGNTIYF.

In DNA form, the CDR3 reads TGTGCCAGCAGTGTCTCAGGTTATGGCAATCAGCCCCAGCATTTT. It specifies CASSVSGYGNQPQHF. The V call is TRBV6-2 or TRBV6-3, the J call TRBJ1-5; D gene ambiguous. Germline values: CDR1 MNHEY, CDR2 SVGEGT. The CDR3 length is 15 residues. V was shortened by 5 bases and J by 2 bases, with 13 bases between the two germline ends.

CDR3 sequence: CASSEGLAAGVYTQYF. For the CDR3, the DNA is TGTGCCAGCAGTGAAGGACTAGCGGCGGGTGTTTATACGCAGTATTTT. The genes are TRBV6-1 and TRBJ2-3, with 9 nucleotides matching TRBD2. There are 16 residues in the CDR3. The germline CDR1 and CDR2 sequences are MNHNS and SASEGT. With 1 base clipped from V and 7 bases from J, the junction kept 9 bases outside the gene matches.

The chain employs TRBV3-1 (or the pseudogene TRBV3-2) and TRBJ1-5; no reliable D call. The V end lost 1 base, the J end lost 4 bases, and 11 bases lay between the germline ends. In germline, CDR1 is LGHDT, CDR2 YNNKEL (reference sequence). The CDR3 extends over 15 amino acids. CDR3: CASSQARTGNQPQHF. In DNA, the CDR3 is TGTGCCAGCAGCCAAGCCCGGACGGGGAATCAGCCCCAGCATTTT.

CDR3 loop: CASSASVPPGPNEQFF. The CDR3 nucleotides are TGTGCCAGCAGCGCAAGTGTGCCTCCGGGACCCAATGAGCAGTTCTTC. The chain is built from TRBV4-2 and TRBJ2-1; possibly TRBD1 or TRBD2 for D (5 bases each). The CDR3 is 16 residues long. The V end lost 5 bases, the J end lost 6 bases, and 20 bases lay between the germline ends. Per the germline V gene, CDR1 is LGHNA and CDR2 is YNFKEQ.

This clone has only one observation. Other DNA sequences in the same sample also yield this CDR3. This sequence joins TRBV12-3 or TRBV12-4 and TRBJ2-7, with D possibly matching TRBD2 (6 bases). This CDR3 is built from 13 residues. The germline V and J ends were trimmed by 6 bases and 1 base, with 10 bases remaining between them. The CDR3 here is CASSSGLSYEQYF. The CDR3 region has the DNA TGTGCCAGCAGCTCGGGACTTTCCTACGAGCAGTACTTC.

V is TRBV12-3 or TRBV12-4 and J is TRBJ1-2, with no clear D. V shed 8 bases and J shed 5 bases, with 12 bases lying between them. This CDR3 region has 12 residues. CDR3 bases: TGTGCCAGCGCCCAACAACGGTATGGCTACACCTTC. Translating gives CASAQQRYGYTF.

CDR3 residues: CASGGTSGSSTAGELFF. For the CDR3, the DNA is TGTGCCAGCGGCGGGACTAGCGGGAGTAGTACGGCCGGGGAGCTGTTTTTT. The rearrangement links TRBV9 to TRBJ2-2; 14 nucleotides line up with TRBD2. The CDR3 totals 17 residues. The J segment lost 6 bases and the V segment lost 7 bases, leaving 11 bases of the junction unmatched. Germline values: CDR1 SGDLS, CDR2 YYNGEE.

The chain recombines TRBV25-1 with TRBJ1-6; no clear D. Germline CDR1 reads MGHDK; CDR2 reads SYGVNS. CDR3 size: 13 residues. The ends were cut back, 3 bases at V and 4 bases at J, with 4 bases in the middle. The CDR3 DNA reads TGTGCCAGCAGTGAGGGGTATAATTCACCCCTCCACTTT. It codes for CASSEGYNSPLHF.

V gene TRBV2 combines with J gene TRBJ1-2, with a weak D call TRBD1 (6 bases). This CDR3 contains 11 residues. V shed 11 bases and J shed 8 bases, with 15 bases lying between them. Germline CDR1 and CDR2: SNHLY and FYNNEI. DNA for the CDR3: TGTGCCTCCACCCGGGGGCCCGGCTACACCTTC. Translating it yields CASTRGPGYTF.

This chain joins TRBV25-1 and TRBJ2-1; 7 bases map to TRBD2. With 3 bases clipped from V and 5 bases from J, the junction kept 13 bases outside the gene matches. The germline gives CDR1 MGHDK, CDR2 SYGVNS. This CDR3 has 17 amino acids. CDR3 protein: CASSDGSGSGFHNEQFF. CDR3 DNA sequence: TGTGCCAGCAGTGACGGCTCGGGTAGCGGGTTTCACAATGAGCAGTTCTTC.

The J gene is TRBJ1-2, the V gene TRBV10-3; D is possibly TRBD1 (5 bases). Germline V gene lookup returns CDR1 ENHRY and CDR2 SYGVKD. V was trimmed by 3 bases and J by 7 bases, leaving 9 bases between them. There are 12 residues in the CDR3. CDR3 loop: CAISERGSGYTF. CDR3 sequence (DNA): TGTGCCATCAGTGAAAGGGGCTCTGGCTACACCTTC.

The chain joins TRBV5-6 to TRBJ1-6; 9 nucleotides align to TRBD1. The CDR3 extends over 15 amino acids. CDR1 and CDR2 (germline): SGHDT, YYEEEE. V shed 4 bases, J shed 9 bases, and the junction held 8 bases outside the gene matches. The CDR3 DNA reads as TGTGCCAGCAGCCTGGGGACAGGGAGTGCTTCACCCCTCCACTTT. Encoded protein: CASSLGTGSASPLHF.